The rows below give T cell receptor beta chains drawn from one sample of a study of vaccination effects on CD4 cells after COVID-19. Using immunoSEQ multiplex PCR, the repertoire was profiled, and TCRdb retains in-frame clones only, with some absent. The sample has 40,000 to 45,000 clones, about 67% seen once. The antigens for these receptors are not known. Sequencing used CD4+ T cells from PBMCs cultured without peptide, obtained after COVID-19 vaccination. The origin of the receptors is a human donor who received a COVID-19 vaccine. Both conserved end residues are trimmed from each CDR3. The order of the fields is V gene, CDR3 protein.

>TRBV19
ASSPRFYPYNEQF
>TRBV6-5
ASSYSWQPRYEKLF
>TRBV5-1
ASSSPSYNEQF
>TRBV18
ASSPGTLPRPLF
>TRBV6-5
ASSWDRGNFYEQY
>TRBV2
ASTLRAGGRTDTQY
>TRBV5-4
ASSLDRANTEAF
>TRBV9
ASSVGAGAGTDTQY
>TRBV11-3
ASSIGAGGYEQF
>TRBV30
AWSGETGSEQY
>TRBV6-1
ASSGAGTGGVLQETQY
>TRBV5-6
ASSLEIYYRDSEQF
>TRBV14
ASSQGLAGSETQY
>TRBV11-2
ASRNSGIYGYT
>TRBV5-5
ASSLDVSSGNTIY
>TRBV24-1
ATSDFPGQGTNTGELF
>TRBV6-1
ASSEAGLGQPQH
>TRBV3-1/TRBV3-2
ASSQGVGLSSYEQY
>TRBV3-1/TRBV3-2
ASSQDYNYEQY
>TRBV19
ASSGTGGEKLF
>TRBV6-4
ASTLLAGGQETQY
>TRBV6-5
ASSSRGEQF
>TRBV5-1
ASSWDRVRVTEAF
>TRBV10-3
AISESPAWSSSYNEQF
>TRBV18
ASSPPSFSGSYNEQF
>TRBV4-2
ASSQDGASGGSTDTQY